The count of the clone carrying this TCR beta chain is one. The antigen is undetermined. The assay was immunoSEQ multiplex PCR, and TCRdb's table has in-frame clones only and misses some. The data show 70,000 to 80,000 clones, 90% seen once. Thawed unstimulated PBMCs were FACS-sorted by CD3, CD4 and CD8 into two populations. The entry originates in a study of T cell clones after liver transplantation. Study context: Draws occurred before transplant, before withdrawal, and after complete or failed withdrawal. Study-level results: Post-transplant time points were not standardized, so conclusions are preliminary.

Sequenced material: CD4+ T cells from blood, taken before liver transplant. The receptor was isolated from a human donor who received a liver transplant.

CDR3 sequence (DNA): TGTGCCAGCAGCCCTATTAAGGGGGACAGGAAGAACTATGGCTACACCTTC. Amino acid sequence: CASSPIKGDRKNYGYTF. V usage is TRBV7-9 and J usage is TRBJ1-2; the match to TRBD1 covers 8 bases. Germline CDR1 SEHNR, CDR2 FQNEAQ (reference sequence). V lost 5 bases, J lost 2 bases, and 13 bases stayed unmatched. The CDR3 loop spans 17 amino acids.